The 6 T cell receptor beta chains listed next were all sequenced from one sample in a study of T cell responses to AZD1222 COVID-19 vaccine. Produced via immunoSEQ multiplex PCR; TCRdb's table is partial and in-frame only. The profile shows about 110,000 clones, around nine tenths of them singletons. The input for sequencing was peripheral blood, taken on day 0 of MenACWY control vaccination. These TCRs come from an adult in good health.

V is TRBV7-8 and J is TRBJ1-4; the D gene is possibly TRBD1 (6 bases). With 5 bases removed from V and 4 bases from J, the gap between germline ends came to 14 bases. Germline CDR1 reads SGHVS; CDR2 reads FQNEAQ. This CDR3 region has 15 residues. CDR3 bases: TGTGCCAGCAGCACCCTACAGGGTGGTAATGAAAAACTGTTTTTT. It translates to CASSTLQGGNEKLFF.

The chain recombines TRBV6-5 with TRBJ1-1, with TRBD1 as a possible D gene (6 bases). Trimming removed 7 bases from V and 4 bases from J, with 16 bases in between. This CDR3 comprises 14 residues. CDR1 and CDR2 (germline): MNHEY, SVGAGI. The CDR3 reads CASTSDRMGTEAFF. The CDR3 coding sequence is TGTGCCAGCACTAGCGACAGGATGGGCACTGAAGCTTTCTTT.

The chain couples TRBV19 to TRBJ1-2; TRBD1 agrees at 12 bases. The germline V gene has CDR1 LNHDA and CDR2 SQIVND (reference sequence). The V gene end was trimmed by 7 bases and the J gene end by 3 bases; junction bases not matched to a gene: 6. This CDR3 is built from 15 residues. CDR3 sequence: CASKGQGANDYGYTF. CDR3 DNA: TGTGCCAGTAAGGGACAGGGGGCGAATGACTATGGCTACACCTTC.

This clone appeared once. The chain uses TRBV9 and TRBJ2-7, with a possible D match to TRBD1 (5 bases). The length of the CDR3 is 15 residues. CDR1 is SGDLS, CDR2 YYNGEE, per germline. Trimming pared 0 bases from V and 1 base from J, leaving 11 bases between. The CDR3 region is CASSVAWGPSYEQYF. CDR3 sequence (DNA): TGTGCCAGCAGCGTAGCTTGGGGCCCATCCTACGAGCAGTACTTC.

J is TRBJ1-2 and V is TRBV5-1; no firm D call. CDR3 length: 14 amino acids. V lost 7 bases and J lost 4, with 17 bases in between. CDR1 is SGHRS and CDR2 is YFSETQ in the germline V gene. The DNA of the CDR3 is TGCGCCAGCCGACCGTACACCGATCCCTATGGCTACACCTTC. Translation: CASRPYTDPYGYTF.

J is TRBJ1-3 and V is TRBV27; no reliable D call. Per germline, CDR1 MNHEY and CDR2 SMNVEV (reference sequence). The V end lost 3 bases, the J end lost 4 bases, and 13 bases lay between the germline ends. The CDR3 covers 15 residues. The CDR3 sequence: CASSFTPGVGNTIYF. The CDR3 region has the DNA TGTGCCAGCAGTTTCACGCCCGGGGTCGGAAACACCATATATTTT.